The 25 T cell receptor beta chains given below trace back to one sample, sequenced in a study of T-cell memory formation after mild COVID-19 (dated by TCRdb to 2020 to 2022). Receptor amplification or capture employed 5' RACE. The run used an Illumina NovaSeq 6000. The public reads were reanalyzed by TCRdb: fastp trimming at Q25, MiXCR alignment, in-frame beta chains only. One record per CDR3 amino acid sequence lists the most common genes and DNA. This sample lists 470,000 or so distinct CDR3 sequences; about a sixth were detected once. The ten most abundant clones make up around a fifth of the sample. The specimen sequenced was PBMCs or a T cell subset sorted from them (not recorded which). These receptors were collected from a man aged 18 to 30 who had mild COVID-19 (a few samples of this study predate the infection). The sample titles of this study are shuffled in the database, so cell type and time point are left out; the donor was told from shared clones.

This chain connects TRBV20-1 to TRBJ2-5, with 10 bases that match TRBD2. Trimming took 5 bases from V and 5 from J; bases not matched to a gene: 8. The CDR3 loop spans 14 amino acids. CDR1 is DFQATT and CDR2 is SNEGSKA in the germline V gene (reference sequence). The CDR3 DNA sequence: TGCAGTGCTGGGGGGCCTAGCGGGGGTGAGACCCAGTACTTC. Translating it yields CSAGGPSGGETQYF.

The sample holds a few counts of this clonotype. The V call is TRBV4-1, the J call TRBJ1-5, with TRBD1 identical over 7 bases. CDR1 is MGHRA, CDR2 YSYEKL, per germline. The CDR3 is made up of 14 amino acids. Trimming removed 5 bases from V and 2 bases from J; junction bases left unmatched: 3. CDR3 region: CASSMGTGNQPQHF. The CDR3 DNA reads TGCGCCAGCAGCATGGGGACAGGCAATCAGCCCCAGCATTTT.

In its sample, this clonotype was seen a few times. The V gene is TRBV7-9, the J gene TRBJ2-3; TRBD1 aligns across 8 bases. The CDR3 contains 14 residues. Germline CDR1 SEHNR, CDR2 FQNEAQ (reference sequence). The J segment lost 5 bases and the V segment lost 4 bases, leaving 5 bases of the junction unmatched. CDR3 amino acids: CASSYPGGRDTQYF. The CDR3 coding sequence is TGTGCCAGCAGCTACCCAGGGGGCCGAGATACGCAGTATTTT.

The chain couples TRBV7-2 to TRBJ1-4; tentative D call: TRBD1 (6 bases). Germline assignment: CDR1 SGHTA and CDR2 FQGNSA. The CDR3 loop spans 15 amino acids. Trimming took off 2 bases at V and 8 bases at J, with 15 bases between the two ends. CDR3 residues: CASSLTGTEYEKLFF. The CDR3 DNA follows: TGTGCCAGCAGCTTAACAGGGACCGAATACGAAAAACTGTTTTTT.

This clonotype was recorded a few times. The V gene is TRBV4-2, the J gene TRBJ2-7; perhaps TRBD1 as D (6 bases). This CDR3 has 17 residues. The germline V gene encodes CDR1 LGHNA and CDR2 YNFKEQ. The V gene lost 1 base and the J gene lost 1 base, with 17 bases spanning the gap. CDR3 sequence: CASSQAGAGVLSYEQYF. The CDR3 nucleotides are TGTGCCAGCAGCCAAGCCGGTGCAGGGGTTTTGTCCTACGAGCAGTACTTC.

This clonotype appeared a few times. This chain links TRBV7-9 with TRBJ2-3; TRBD2 matches at 7 bases. CDR1 SEHNR and CDR2 FQNEAQ come from the germline V gene (reference sequence). The CDR3 spans 15 residues. V shed 5 bases and J 1 base; nucleotides not matched to a gene: 6. CDR3 sequence: CASSRSGGGTDTQYF. The CDR3 DNA is TGTGCCAGCAGCCGATCGGGGGGAGGCACAGATACGCAGTATTTT.

This clonotype has a handful of counts. CDR3 sequence: CSARGGSTDTQYF. The CDR3 DNA reads as TGCAGTGCTAGAGGGGGTAGCACAGATACGCAGTATTTT. The V and J genes are TRBV20-1 and TRBJ2-3; no definite D call. The CDR3 runs to 13 residues. Germline CDR1 reads DFQATT; CDR2 reads SNEGSKA (reference sequence). Trimming stripped 1 base from V and 0 bases from J, with 5 bases between.

This clonotype was detected only a few times. V gene TRBV20-1 combines with J gene TRBJ2-7; no clear D. V dropped 1 base and J dropped 6 bases, with 10 bases sitting between them. Per the germline V gene, CDR1 is DFQATT and CDR2 is SNEGSKA (reference sequence). The CDR3 is 12 residues long. Here the CDR3 DNA reads TGCAGTGCTAGAGGGTATCCGTCCGAGCAGTACGTC. This encodes CSARGYPSEQYV.

The chain employs TRBV6-2 or TRBV6-3 and TRBJ2-7; possibly TRBD1 or TRBD2 for D (6 bases each). Trimming stripped 2 bases from V and 2 bases from J, with 19 bases between. Germline V gene data show CDR1 as MNHEY and CDR2 as SVGEGT. CDR3 size: 17 residues. The CDR3 DNA is TGTGCCAGCAGTTACAGACGGGGGCGACTACTCCCCTACGAGCAGTACTTC. Translating it yields CASSYRRGRLLPYEQYF.

This clonotype has a count of ten or more. J is TRBJ2-7 and V is TRBV6-2 or TRBV6-3, with TRBD1 matching 8 bases. The CDR3 runs to 13 residues. Trimming at V came to 6 bases and at J to 2 bases, leaving 3 bases not matched to a gene. The V gene's germline CDR1 is MNHEY and CDR2 SVGEGT. The CDR3 coding sequence is TGTGCCAGCAGACGGACAGGGACCTACGAGCAGTACGTC. Protein product: CASRRTGTYEQYV.

The V call is TRBV20-1, the J call TRBJ2-1; TRBD1 or TRBD2 may be the D gene (5 bases each). Germline V gene data show CDR1 as DFQATT and CDR2 as SNEGSKA (reference sequence). The CDR3 has 15 amino acids. V lost 3 bases, J lost 6 bases, and 18 bases lay in between. The CDR3 DNA reads as TGCAGTGCTAGGCCTCCGGGACGGGTGCTCAATGAGCAGTTCTTC. This codes for CSARPPGRVLNEQFF.

This chain links TRBV5-1 with TRBJ2-1, with 11 nucleotides matching TRBD1. V gave up 0 bases and J gave up 8 bases; unmatched junction bases: 4. There are 15 residues in the CDR3. Germline lookup yields CDR1 SGHRS and CDR2 YFSETQ. The CDR3 DNA follows: TGCGCCAGCAGCTTGGAGGGACAGGGGGGCGATGAGCAGTTCTTC. Translation gives CASSLEGQGGDEQFF.

The sample holds a few counts of this clonotype. The chain joins TRBV29-1 to TRBJ2-7; D is tentatively TRBD1 or TRBD2 (5 bases each). This CDR3 is built from 12 residues. Germline CDR1 is SQVTM and CDR2 is ANQGSEA. V shed 6 bases and J shed 2 bases, with 11 bases lying between them. CDR3 DNA: TGCAGCGTCGGGGCCAAAGCCTACGAGCAGTACTTC. It is translated as CSVGAKAYEQYF.

The V call is TRBV27, the J call TRBJ2-7; 9 positions agree with TRBD1. This CDR3 has 16 residues. The J segment lost 3 bases and the V segment lost 8 bases, leaving 14 bases of the junction unmatched. Germline values: CDR1 MNHEY, CDR2 SMNVEV (reference sequence). CDR3 sequence (DNA): TGTGCCAGCGGACCCTCGGACAGGGGAAAAGGCTACGAGCAGTACGTC. Protein sequence: CASGPSDRGKGYEQYV.

This clonotype has a handful of counts. V is TRBV10-3 and J is TRBJ2-6, with TRBD1 identical over 9 bases. This CDR3 has 15 amino acids. The germline V gene encodes CDR1 ENHRY and CDR2 SYGVKD. The J segment lost 4 bases and the V segment lost 4 bases, leaving 2 bases of the junction unmatched. Written as DNA, the CDR3 is TGTGCCATCAGTGGACAGGGGGACGGGGCCAACGTCCTGACTTTC. Amino acids: CAISGQGDGANVLTF.

This chain connects TRBV4-3 to TRBJ2-1; D is unclear. The CDR3 contains 15 residues. The germline V gene encodes CDR1 LGHNA and CDR2 YSLEER. Trimming pared 0 bases from V and 6 bases from J, leaving 12 bases between. The CDR3 DNA reads TGCGCCAGCAGCCAAGAGGGTCTAGGGTTCAATGAGCAGTTCTTC. Its translation: CASSQEGLGFNEQFF.

The chain combines TRBV30 with TRBJ2-7; 8 bases map to TRBD1. V was pared by 5 bases and J by 5 bases, with 2 bases of the junction left unmatched. The CDR3 has 11 amino acids. Germline V gene data show CDR1 as GTSNPN and CDR2 as SVGIG (reference sequence). CDR3 in amino acids: CAWGQGHEQYF. CDR3 nucleotides: TGTGCCTGGGGACAGGGCCACGAGCAGTACTTC.

At least ten counts were recorded for this clonotype. CDR3 coding DNA: TGCGCCAGCAGCTTGGGGGTTTATGATTCACCCCTCCACTTT. Protein: CASSLGVYDSPLHF. The V and J genes are TRBV5-1 and TRBJ1-6; D unclear. The CDR3 totals 14 residues. Trimming removed 0 bases from V and 8 bases from J, with 9 bases in between. The germline CDR1 and CDR2 sequences are SGHRS and YFSETQ. Filled out from reference TRBV5-1 and TRBJ1-6, the complete variable domain reads KAGVTQTPRYLIKTRGQQVTLSCSPISGHRSVSWYQQTPGQGLQFLFEYFSETQRNKGNFPGRFSGRQFSNSRSEMNVSTLELGDSALYLCASSLGVYDSPLHFGNGTRLTVT.

This clonotype was picked up a small number of times. The chain carries TRBV4-3 and TRBJ1-5; D not resolved. The CDR3 has 15 residues. Germline CDR1 reads LGHNA; CDR2 reads YSLEER. V lost 6 bases and J lost 0, with 12 bases in between. This CDR3 reads CASRRRLFSNQPQHF. The CDR3 DNA follows: TGCGCCAGCAGGCGCAGGCTGTTTAGCAATCAGCCCCAGCATTTT.

The chain is built from TRBV6-6 and TRBJ1-1; no reliable D call. This CDR3 contains 13 residues. The V end lost 7 bases, the J end lost 1 base, and 10 bases lay between the germline ends. Germline CDR1 reads MNHNY; CDR2 reads SVGAGI (reference sequence). In DNA form, the CDR3 reads TGTGCCAGCACTCGAGCCGAGAACACTGAAGCTTTCTTT. This codes for CASTRAENTEAFF.

The V and J genes are TRBV12-3 or TRBV12-4 and TRBJ1-2, with 8 bases identical to TRBD1. This CDR3 spans 16 amino acids. V shed 1 base and J 1 base; nucleotides not matched to a gene: 5. CDR3 sequence: CASSLGQGSHNYGYTF. The DNA of the CDR3 is TGTGCCAGCAGTTTAGGACAGGGGTCGCATAACTATGGCTACACCTTC.

V is TRBV24-1 and J is TRBJ1-1; TRBD1 matches 7 bases. Germline V gene sequence: CDR1 KGHDR, CDR2 SFDVKD. The CDR3 is 13 amino acids. Unmatched junction bases numbered 2, after V lost 4 bases and J lost 4 bases. CDR3 amino acids: CATSEAGGTEAFF. The CDR3 region has the DNA TGTGCCACCAGTGAAGCAGGGGGCACTGAAGCTTTCTTT.

The chain employs TRBV27 and TRBJ1-6; 7 nucleotides align to TRBD1. Losses at the gene ends were 6 bases for V and 7 bases for J; bases not matched to a gene: 12. From germline, CDR1 is MNHEY and CDR2 SMNVEV (reference sequence). CDR3 size: 16 residues. The chain's CDR3 is CASRESWDSMNSPLHF. In nucleotides, the CDR3 is TGTGCCAGCAGGGAGTCTTGGGACAGTATGAATTCACCCCTCCACTTT.

The chain recombines TRBV9 with TRBJ2-1, with 8 bases lining up with TRBD2. The junction had 7 bases not matched to a gene; V was cut back by 0 bases and J by 5 bases. CDR1 SGDLS and CDR2 YYNGEE come from the germline V gene. The CDR3 totals 16 residues. The DNA for the CDR3 is TGTGCCAGCAGCGTAGCCCTGGGCGGGGGGAACAATGAGCAGTTCTTC. It is translated as CASSVALGGGNNEQFF.

This clonotype was detected many times. CDR3 residues: CASSQGGGEETQYF. The CDR3 DNA reads TGCGCCAGCAGCCAAGGGGGAGGGGAAGAGACCCAGTACTTC. The chain uses TRBV4-3 and TRBJ2-5; 7 bases map to TRBD2. CDR1 is LGHNA, CDR2 YSLEER, per germline. The CDR3 sequence is 14 residues long. V gave up 1 base and J gave up 3 bases; unmatched junction bases: 2.